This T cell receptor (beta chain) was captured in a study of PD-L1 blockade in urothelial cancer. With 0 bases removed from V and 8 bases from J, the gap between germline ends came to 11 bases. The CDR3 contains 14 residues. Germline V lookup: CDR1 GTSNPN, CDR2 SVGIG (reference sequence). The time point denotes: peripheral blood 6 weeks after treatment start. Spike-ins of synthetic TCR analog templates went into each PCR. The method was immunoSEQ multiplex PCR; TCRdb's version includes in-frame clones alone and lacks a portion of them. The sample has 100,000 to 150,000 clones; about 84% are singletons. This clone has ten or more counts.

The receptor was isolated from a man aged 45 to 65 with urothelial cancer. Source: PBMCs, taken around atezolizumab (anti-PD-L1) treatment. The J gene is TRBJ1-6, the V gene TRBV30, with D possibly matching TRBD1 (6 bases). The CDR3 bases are TGTGCCTGGAGTGTTGGACAGCCTGATTCACCCCTCCACTTT. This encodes CAWSVGQPDSPLHF.